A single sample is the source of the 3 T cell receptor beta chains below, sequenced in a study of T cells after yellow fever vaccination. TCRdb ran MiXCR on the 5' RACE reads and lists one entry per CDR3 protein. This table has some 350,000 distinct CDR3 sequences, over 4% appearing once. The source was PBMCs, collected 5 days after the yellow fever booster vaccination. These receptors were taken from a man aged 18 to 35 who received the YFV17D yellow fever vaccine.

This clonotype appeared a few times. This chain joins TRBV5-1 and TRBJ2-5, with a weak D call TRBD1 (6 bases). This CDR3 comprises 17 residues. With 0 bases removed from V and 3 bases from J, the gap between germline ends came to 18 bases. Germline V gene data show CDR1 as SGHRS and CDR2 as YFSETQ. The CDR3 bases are TGCGCCAGCAGCTTGGGTACAGGGTGGTCATTCGAAGAGACCCAGTACTTC. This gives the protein CASSLGTGWSFEETQYF.

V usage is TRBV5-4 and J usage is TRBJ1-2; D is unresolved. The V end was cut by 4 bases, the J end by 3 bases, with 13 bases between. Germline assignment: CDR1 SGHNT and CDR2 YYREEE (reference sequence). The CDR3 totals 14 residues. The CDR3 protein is CASSPALDHYGYTF. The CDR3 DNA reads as TGTGCCAGCAGCCCCGCGCTGGATCACTATGGCTACACCTTC.

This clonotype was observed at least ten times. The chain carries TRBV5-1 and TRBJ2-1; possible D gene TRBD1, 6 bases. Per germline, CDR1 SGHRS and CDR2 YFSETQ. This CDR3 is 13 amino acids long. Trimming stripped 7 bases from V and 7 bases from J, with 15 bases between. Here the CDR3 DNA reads TGCGCCAGCGATAAAACGGACAGAAATGAGCAGTTCTTC. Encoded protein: CASDKTDRNEQFF.